This TCR beta chain was captured by sequencing in a study of blood T cells in healthy people across ages. The authors ran a second PCR of about 7 to 11 cycles using a sample-barcoded 5' primer and a J-beta primer mix. TCRdb reprocessed the 5' RACE reads with MiXCR, giving one entry per CDR3 protein. The table has approximately 800,000 distinct CDR3 sequences, under 30% seen once. The CDR3 loop spans 15 amino acids. Germline assignment: CDR1 MGHRA and CDR2 YSYEKL. A word on this clonotype: The antigen is not known. The junction departs from the called germline gene at one end, perhaps through a read error.

Study observations and caveats: Estimates based on one million T cells were treated as lower bounds. The donors' CMV status was not determined, possibly confounding changes in expanded clonotypes.

These records were also assigned to another study, of T cells of mothers and their children. That source adds: Donation came from three healthy Caucasian mothers together with their six children. cDNA was made from all extracted RNA, around 1.5 ug per 15 ul.

The receptor comes from a boy between 10 and 17 years old in good health. The sample was blood. This sequence joins TRBV4-1 and TRBJ2-5, with D unresolved. In nucleotides, the CDR3 is TGCGCCAGCAGCCAAGAAAGTGGCTGGCAAGGGACCCAGTACTTC. This gives the protein CASSQESGWQGTQYF.